The next 18 T cell receptor beta chains were all read from a single sample in a study of blood T cell repertoires in COVID-19. The method was immunoSEQ multiplex PCR; TCRdb's version includes in-frame clones alone and lacks a portion of them. Among 60,000 to 90,000 clones, about 88% were seen once, and the ten largest hold over 15%. The source material was peripheral blood. These receptors were taken from a human donor in a cohort sampled during active COVID-19.

V is TRBV24-1 and J is TRBJ2-7, with TRBD1 matching over 7 bases. The germline V gene encodes CDR1 KGHDR and CDR2 SFDVKD. J was trimmed by 3 bases and V by 3 bases; bases with no gene match: 7. This CDR3 comprises 15 residues. CDR3: CATSDRDSRFYEQYF. As DNA, the CDR3 is TGTGCCACCAGTGATAGGGACAGCCGATTCTACGAGCAGTACTTC.

This chain connects TRBV6-2 or TRBV6-3 to TRBJ2-7; possible D gene TRBD1, 5 bases. The CDR3 spans 13 residues. CDR1 is MNHEY and CDR2 is SVGEGT in the germline V gene. V gave up 1 base and J gave up 4 bases, with 8 bases separating them. CDR3 nucleotide sequence: TGTGCCAGCAGTTACTACGACAGTTACGAGCAGTACTTC. Protein product: CASSYYDSYEQYF.

This clone has more than one count but fewer than ten. The J gene is TRBJ1-2, the V gene TRBV7-9; D is uncertain. The V end was cut by 5 bases, the J end by 8 bases, with 15 bases between. Germline values: CDR1 SEHNR, CDR2 FQNEAQ (reference sequence). The CDR3 is 13 residues long. CDR3 bases: TGTGCCAGCAGCCACGGGGAGGTCGGGGGCTACACCTTC. It is translated as CASSHGEVGGYTF. Supplemented by reference TRBV7-9 and TRBJ1-2, the full variable domain reads DTGVSQNPRHKITKRGQNVTFRCDPISEHNRLYWYRQTLGQGPEFLTYFQNEAQLEKSRLLSDRFSAERPKGSFSTLEIQRTEQGDSAMYLCASSHGEVGGYTFGSGTRLTVV.

The rearrangement uses TRBV6-5 and TRBJ2-5; D perhaps matches TRBD1 (7 bases). The CDR3 runs to 15 residues. Trimming took off 5 bases at V and 5 bases at J, with 18 bases between the two ends. Germline CDR1 and CDR2: MNHEY and SVGAGI. This CDR3 reads CASSQRGQSGETQYF. CDR3 bases: TGTGCCAGCAGTCAAAGGGGACAGAGCGGGGAGACCCAGTACTTC.

This clone showed up just once. V and J are TRBV7-7 and TRBJ1-1; 8 bases are shared with TRBD1. The junction had 9 bases not matched to a gene; V was cut back by 5 bases and J by 4 bases. This CDR3 contains 15 residues. Per the germline V gene, CDR1 is SSHAT and CDR2 is FNYEAQ (reference sequence). The CDR3 bases are TGTGCCAGCAGCCCCCCCGGGACAGGACTCACTGAAGCTTTCTTT. Its protein is CASSPPGTGLTEAFF. Supplemented by reference TRBV7-7 and TRBJ1-1, the full variable domain reads GAGVSQSPRYKVTKRGQDVTLRCDPISSHATLYWYQQALGQGPEFLTYFNYEAQPDKSGLPSDRFSAERPEGSISTLTIQRTEQRDSAMYRCASSPPGTGLTEAFFGQGTRLTVV.

This clone was seen just once. This sample includes further DNA sequences coding for the same CDR3. V is TRBV28 and J is TRBJ1-2; D gene uncertain. CDR3 length: 14 residues. Germline V gives CDR1 MDHEN, CDR2 SYDVKM. V lost 1 base to trimming and J lost 4 bases, with 10 bases between them. CDR3 nucleotide sequence: TGTGCCAGCAGTTTATTGGACTCCGGCTATGGCTACACCTTC. Amino acids: CASSLLDSGYGYTF.

This sequence joins TRBV24-1 and TRBJ1-1; possible D gene TRBD1, 5 bases. Trimming took off 4 bases at V and 6 bases at J, with 14 bases between the two ends. The CDR3 covers 14 residues. The germline CDR1 and CDR2 sequences are KGHDR and SFDVKD. CDR3 sequence (DNA): TGTGCCACCAGTGACTCCGACAGACCCGCTGAAGCTTTCTTT. Its protein is CATSDSDRPAEAFF.

This chain uses TRBV5-8 with TRBJ2-6, with D maybe TRBD2 (5 bases). There are 17 residues in the CDR3. Germline V lookup: CDR1 SGHTS, CDR2 YDEGEE. The V end was cut by 0 bases, the J end by 0 bases, with 10 bases between. CDR3 region: CASSLVSDYSGANVLTF. The CDR3 DNA sequence: TGTGCCAGCAGCTTGGTTAGCGACTACTCTGGGGCCAACGTCCTGACTTTC.

The table lists this clone with a count of one. CDR3 nucleotide sequence: TGTGCCAGCAGCTATACCGACAGGGGGTACGAGCAGTACTTC. It translates to CASSYTDRGYEQYF. The chain is built from TRBV6-5 and TRBJ2-7, with 9 nucleotides matching TRBD1. The CDR3 length is 14 residues. Germline V gene data show CDR1 as MNHEY and CDR2 as SVGAGI. V gave up 6 bases and J gave up 4 bases; unmatched junction bases: 7.

This chain joins TRBV4-2 and TRBJ2-7; TRBD2 matches at 9 bases. Germline CDR1 is LGHNA and CDR2 is YNFKEQ. The length of the CDR3 is 15 residues. The J segment lost 3 bases and the V segment lost 4 bases, leaving 7 bases of the junction unmatched. This CDR3 is CASSRLGTSSYEQYF. For the CDR3, the DNA is TGTGCCAGCAGCCGGCTTGGGACTAGCAGCTACGAGCAGTACTTC.

The chain carries TRBV7-2 and TRBJ2-1, with 7 bases fitting TRBD1. This CDR3 is 12 amino acids long. V shed 2 bases, J shed 15 bases, and the junction held 7 bases outside the gene matches. Germline-derived CDR1 and CDR2 are SGHTA and FQGNSA. CDR3 DNA sequence: TGTGCCAGCAGCTTATGGGCAGGGGGTGGGTTCTTC. Encoded protein: CASSLWAGGGFF.

This clone was seen more than once but under ten times. The chain links TRBV5-4 to TRBJ2-2, with D maybe TRBD1 (6 bases). The CDR3 is made up of 16 amino acids. The germline V gene encodes CDR1 SGHNT and CDR2 YYREEE (reference sequence). V lost 0 bases and J lost 3, with 12 bases in between. The CDR3 here is CASSLAGDRYTGELFF. CDR3 DNA: TGTGCCAGCAGCTTGGCAGGGGACCGTTACACCGGGGAGCTGTTTTTT.

This clone was found a few times. The rearrangement uses TRBV9 and TRBJ1-6; unclear D gene. The CDR3 runs 13 residues. CDR1 and CDR2 (germline): SGDLS, YYNGEE. V was pared by 0 bases and J by 10 bases, with 8 bases between. The CDR3 DNA reads TGTGCCAGCAGCGTAGTGGCGGGGTCACCCCTCCACTTT. Its protein is CASSVVAGSPLHF.

The DNA of the CDR3 is TGTGCCAGCAGTTTGGTCGATCTAAAGAATGCACCCCTCCACTTT. This gives the protein CASSLVDLKNAPLHF. The V call is TRBV28, the J call TRBJ1-6; D unclear. This CDR3 contains 15 residues. Trimming took 3 bases from V and 11 from J, leaving 17 bases between them. From germline, CDR1 is MDHEN and CDR2 SYDVKM.

V and J are TRBV29-1 and TRBJ2-5; TRBD1 aligns across 7 bases. The V and J ends lost 6 bases and 5 bases, in that order; junction bases with no gene match: 12. Looked up from germline, CDR1 is SQVTM and CDR2 is ANQGSEA. This CDR3 has 14 residues. CDR3 nucleotides: TGCAGCGTGAACAGGGGAAGAACTCTGGAGACCCAGTACTTC. Its protein is CSVNRGRTLETQYF.

This chain uses TRBV12-5 with TRBJ2-4; maybe TRBD1 (5 bases). The CDR3 covers 22 residues. V lost 0 bases to trimming and J lost 0 bases, with 27 bases between them. Germline values: CDR1 LGHNT, CDR2 FRNRAP. As DNA, the CDR3 is TGTGCTAGTGGTTTGGTACTTTTAGGGGTGACCCCAGGGATTCTAGCCAAAAACATTCAGTACTTC. Its protein is CASGLVLLGVTPGILAKNIQYF.

The chain carries TRBV6-5 and TRBJ2-7; TRBD1 agrees at 7 bases. The CDR3 runs 14 residues. Looked up from germline, CDR1 is MNHEY and CDR2 is SVGAGI. Trimming removed 5 bases from V and 2 bases from J; junction bases left unmatched: 6. The CDR3 loop reads CASSPRTGPYEQYF. For the CDR3, the DNA is TGTGCCAGCAGTCCCCGGACAGGTCCCTACGAGCAGTACTTC.

This chain links TRBV18 with TRBJ1-6; 10 bases map to TRBD1. Unmatched junction bases numbered 0, after V lost 0 bases and J lost 7 bases. Per germline, CDR1 KGHSH and CDR2 LQKENI. The CDR3 totals 15 residues. This chain's CDR3 is CASSPPGQGNSPLHF. CDR3 DNA: TGTGCCAGCTCACCACCGGGACAGGGGAATTCACCCCTCCACTTT. Full variable domain (missing parts from reference TRBV18 and TRBJ1-6): NAGVMQNPRHLVRRRGQEARLRCSPMKGHSHVYWYRQLPEEGLKFMVYLQKENIIDESGMPKERFSAEFPKEGPSILRIQQVVRGDSAAYFCASSPPGQGNSPLHFGNGTRLTVT.